This T cell receptor beta chain was recorded in a study of blood T cell repertoires in COVID-19. The overall study: Italy, Spain and the United States were the sources of the convalescent and acute COVID-19 samples. PBMCs, B-cell-depleted T cells, or T cells provided the cDNA or gDNA that made up the material.

The CDR3 consists of 13 residues. CDR1 MGHDK and CDR2 SYGVNS come from the germline V gene. V shed 11 bases, J shed 4 bases, and the junction held 9 bases outside the gene matches. The authors' processing: Estimated nucleated cell counts came from reference gene primer amplification. Clones were sequenced by immunoSEQ multiplex PCR, and TCRdb holds only the in-frame ones, with some missing. V and J calls and clone size are given by that table; D and trimming were obtained from the DNA. The sample lists some 400,000 clones, about 88% occurring once. This receptor was obtained from a human donor in a cohort sampled during active COVID-19. V gene TRBV25-1 combines with J gene TRBJ1-2, with TRBD1 matching 8 bases. Source material: peripheral blood. In nucleotides, the CDR3 is TGTGCCGGCTATGGACAGGGAACCTATGGCTACACCTTC. Amino acids: CAGYGQGTYGYTF.